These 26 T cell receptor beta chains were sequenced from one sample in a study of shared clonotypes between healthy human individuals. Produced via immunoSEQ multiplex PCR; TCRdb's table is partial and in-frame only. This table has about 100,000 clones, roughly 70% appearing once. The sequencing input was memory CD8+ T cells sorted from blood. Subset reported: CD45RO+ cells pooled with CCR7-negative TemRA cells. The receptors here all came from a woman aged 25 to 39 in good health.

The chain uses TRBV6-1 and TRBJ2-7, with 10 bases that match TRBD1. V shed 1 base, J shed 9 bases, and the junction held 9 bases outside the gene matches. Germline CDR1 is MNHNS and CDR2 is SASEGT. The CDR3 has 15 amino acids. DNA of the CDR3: TGTGCCAGCAGTGAAGTGGACAGGGGGACGGATGGGCAGTACTTC. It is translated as CASSEVDRGTDGQYF.

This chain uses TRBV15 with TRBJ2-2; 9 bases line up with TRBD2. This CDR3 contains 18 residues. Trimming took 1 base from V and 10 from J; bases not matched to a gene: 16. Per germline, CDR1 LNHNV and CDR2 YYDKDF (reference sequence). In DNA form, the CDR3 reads TGTGCCACCAGCAGAGCGGCAATCGGGACTAGCTTTCCCAAGGAGCTGTTTTTT. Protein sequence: CATSRAAIGTSFPKELFF.

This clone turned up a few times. CDR3 loop: CASSLDPSSAEAFF. Here the CDR3 DNA reads TGTGCCAGCAGCTTAGACCCTAGCAGCGCTGAAGCTTTCTTT. V is TRBV11-2 and J is TRBJ1-1; D call uncertain. V dropped 0 bases and J dropped 6 bases, with 11 bases sitting between them. Germline values: CDR1 SGHAT, CDR2 FQNNGV. The length of the CDR3 is 14 residues. Combining the CDR3 with reference TRBV11-2 and TRBJ1-1 gives the whole variable domain EAGVAQSPRYKIIEKRQSVAFWCNPISGHATLYWYQQILGQGPKLLIQFQNNGVVDDSQLPKDRFSAERLKGVDSTLKIQPAKLEDSAVYLCASSLDPSSAEAFFGQGTRLTVV.

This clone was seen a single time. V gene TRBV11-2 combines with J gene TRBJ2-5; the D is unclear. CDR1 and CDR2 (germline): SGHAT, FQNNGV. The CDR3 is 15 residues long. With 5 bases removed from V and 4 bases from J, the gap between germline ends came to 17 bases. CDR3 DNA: TGTGCCAGCAGCCCGCACTTGAGTCCCAGAGAGACCCAGTACTTC. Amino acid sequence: CASSPHLSPRETQYF.

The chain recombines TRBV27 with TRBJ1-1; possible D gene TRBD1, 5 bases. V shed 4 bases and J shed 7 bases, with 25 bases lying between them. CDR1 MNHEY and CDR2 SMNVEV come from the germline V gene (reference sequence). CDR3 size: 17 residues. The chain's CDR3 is CASSSAGDRSWLGEAFF. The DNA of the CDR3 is TGTGCCAGCAGTTCGGCCGGGGACCGTTCCTGGCTGGGTGAAGCTTTCTTT.

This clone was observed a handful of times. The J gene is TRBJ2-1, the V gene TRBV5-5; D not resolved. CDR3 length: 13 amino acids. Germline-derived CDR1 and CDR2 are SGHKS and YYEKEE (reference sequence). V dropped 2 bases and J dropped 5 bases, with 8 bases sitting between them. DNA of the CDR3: TGTGCCAGCAGCTTCGGACCGGACAATGAGCAGTTCTTC. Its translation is CASSFGPDNEQFF.

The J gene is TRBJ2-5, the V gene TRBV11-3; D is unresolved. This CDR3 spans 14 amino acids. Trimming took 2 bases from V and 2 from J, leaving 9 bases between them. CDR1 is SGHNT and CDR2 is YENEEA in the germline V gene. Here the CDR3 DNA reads TGTGCCAGCAGCTTAAGTTACGGGCAAGAGACCCAGTACTTC. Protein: CASSLSYGQETQYF.

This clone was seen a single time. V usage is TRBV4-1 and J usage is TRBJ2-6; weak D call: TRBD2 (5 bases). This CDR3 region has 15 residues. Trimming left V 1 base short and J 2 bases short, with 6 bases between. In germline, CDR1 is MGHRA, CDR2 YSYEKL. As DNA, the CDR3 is TGCGCCAGCAGCCAAGTCGGGACTGGGGCCAACGTCCTGACTTTC. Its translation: CASSQVGTGANVLTF.

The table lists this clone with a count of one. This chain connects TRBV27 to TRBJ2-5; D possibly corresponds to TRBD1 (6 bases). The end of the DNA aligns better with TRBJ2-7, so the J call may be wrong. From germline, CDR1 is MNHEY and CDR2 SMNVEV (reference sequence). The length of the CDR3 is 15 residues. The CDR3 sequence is CASSNRDIRSYEQYF. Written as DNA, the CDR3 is TGTGCCAGCAGCAACAGGGACATAAGGTCCTACGAGCAGTACTTC.

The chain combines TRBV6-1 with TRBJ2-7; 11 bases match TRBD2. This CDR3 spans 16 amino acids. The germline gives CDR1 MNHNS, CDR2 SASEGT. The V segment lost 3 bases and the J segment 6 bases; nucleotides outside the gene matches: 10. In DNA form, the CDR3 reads TGTGCCAGCAGTGAGGGACTAGCGGTCGAACCCCTCGAGCAGTACTTC. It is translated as CASSEGLAVEPLEQYF.

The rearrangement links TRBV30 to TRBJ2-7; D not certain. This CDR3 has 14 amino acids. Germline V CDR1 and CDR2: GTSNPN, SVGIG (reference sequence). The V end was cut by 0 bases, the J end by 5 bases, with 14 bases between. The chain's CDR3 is CAWSVGAARNEQYF. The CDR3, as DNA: TGTGCCTGGAGTGTAGGAGCCGCGCGGAACGAGCAGTACTTC.

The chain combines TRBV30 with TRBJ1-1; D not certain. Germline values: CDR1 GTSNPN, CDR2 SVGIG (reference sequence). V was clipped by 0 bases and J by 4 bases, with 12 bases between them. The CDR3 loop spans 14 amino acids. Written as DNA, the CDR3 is TGTGCCTGGAGTGTTGGGATCGACGGCACTGAAGCTTTCTTT. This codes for CAWSVGIDGTEAFF.

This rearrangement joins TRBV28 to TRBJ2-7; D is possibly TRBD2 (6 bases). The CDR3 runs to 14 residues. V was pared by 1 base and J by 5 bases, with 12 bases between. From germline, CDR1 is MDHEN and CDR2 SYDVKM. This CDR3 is CASSLYPRGNEQYF. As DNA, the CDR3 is TGTGCCAGCAGTTTATATCCCCGGGGGAACGAGCAGTACTTC. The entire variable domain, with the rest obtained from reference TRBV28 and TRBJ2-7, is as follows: DVKVTQSSRYLVKRTGEKVFLECVQDMDHENMFWYRQDPGLGLRLIYFSYDVKMKEKGDIPEGYSVSREKKERFSLILESASTNQTSMYLCASSLYPRGNEQYFGPGTRLTVT.

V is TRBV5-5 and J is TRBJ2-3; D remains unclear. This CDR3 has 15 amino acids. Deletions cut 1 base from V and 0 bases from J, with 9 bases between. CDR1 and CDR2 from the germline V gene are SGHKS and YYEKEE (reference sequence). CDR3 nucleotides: TGTGCCAGCAGCTTGAGGCGATACAGCACAGATACGCAGTATTTT. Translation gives CASSLRRYSTDTQYF.

The CDR3 DNA reads TGTGCCAGCAGTTTTATTAGCAAAGGGAGCAACACTGAAGCTTTCTTT. Protein sequence: CASSFISKGSNTEAFF. The chain links TRBV28 to TRBJ1-1; no reliable D call. This CDR3 contains 16 residues. V was shortened by 3 bases and J by 2 bases, with 16 bases between the two germline ends. CDR1 MDHEN and CDR2 SYDVKM come from the germline V gene. Based on the CDR3 plus reference TRBV28 and TRBJ1-1, the full variable domain is DVKVTQSSRYLVKRTGEKVFLECVQDMDHENMFWYRQDPGLGLRLIYFSYDVKMKEKGDIPEGYSVSREKKERFSLILESASTNQTSMYLCASSFISKGSNTEAFFGQGTRLTVV.

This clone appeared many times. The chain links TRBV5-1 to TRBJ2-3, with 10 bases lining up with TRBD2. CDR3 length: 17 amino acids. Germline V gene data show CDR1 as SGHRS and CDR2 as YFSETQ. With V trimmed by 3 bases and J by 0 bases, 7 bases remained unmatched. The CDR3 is CASSSTGLAVSTDTQYF. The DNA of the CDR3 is TGCGCCAGCAGCTCGACCGGACTAGCGGTCAGCACAGATACGCAGTATTTT.

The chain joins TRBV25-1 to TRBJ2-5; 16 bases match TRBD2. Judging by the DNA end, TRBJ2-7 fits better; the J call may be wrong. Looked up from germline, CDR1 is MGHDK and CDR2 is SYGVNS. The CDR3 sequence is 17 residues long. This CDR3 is CASSALNGTSGRGEQYF. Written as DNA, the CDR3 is TGTGCCAGCAGCGCTCTCAATGGGACTAGCGGGAGGGGCGAGCAGTACTTC.

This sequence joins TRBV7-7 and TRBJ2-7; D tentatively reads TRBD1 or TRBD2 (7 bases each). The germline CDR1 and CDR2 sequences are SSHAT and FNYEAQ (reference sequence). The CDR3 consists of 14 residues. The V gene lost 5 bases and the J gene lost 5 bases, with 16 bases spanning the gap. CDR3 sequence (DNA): TGTGCCAGCAGCCTCAGGGGGGGAGGGGACGAGCAGTACTTC. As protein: CASSLRGGGDEQYF.

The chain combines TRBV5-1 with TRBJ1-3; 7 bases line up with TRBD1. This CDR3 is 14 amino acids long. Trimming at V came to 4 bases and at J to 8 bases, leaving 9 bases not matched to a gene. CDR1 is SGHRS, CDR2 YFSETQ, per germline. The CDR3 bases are TGCGCCAGCAGCCACGATTACAGGGGTCACACCATATATTTT. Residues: CASSHDYRGHTIYF.

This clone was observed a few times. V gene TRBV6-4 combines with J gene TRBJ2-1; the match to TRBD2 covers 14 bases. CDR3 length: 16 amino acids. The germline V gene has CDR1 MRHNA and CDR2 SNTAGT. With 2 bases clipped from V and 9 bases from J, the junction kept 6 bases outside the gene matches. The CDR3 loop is CASSDRGLAGAGEQFF. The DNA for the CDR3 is TGTGCCAGCAGTGACCGGGGACTAGCGGGAGCGGGTGAGCAGTTCTTC.

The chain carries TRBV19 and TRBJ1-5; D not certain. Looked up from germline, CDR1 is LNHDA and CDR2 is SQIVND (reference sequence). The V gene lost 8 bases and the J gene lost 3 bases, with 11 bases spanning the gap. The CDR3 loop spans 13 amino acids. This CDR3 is CASDWGANQPQHF. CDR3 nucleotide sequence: TGTGCCAGTGATTGGGGAGCCAATCAGCCCCAGCATTTT.

The DNA for the CDR3 is TGTGCCAGCAGCCGGACGCTGGAGACGCCTAACTATGGCTACACCTTC. Protein sequence: CASSRTLETPNYGYTF. The chain employs TRBV11-2 and TRBJ1-2; D is undetermined. Germline V gene sequence: CDR1 SGHAT, CDR2 FQNNGV. CDR3 length equals 16 residues. Trimming took 5 bases from V and 0 from J, leaving 16 bases between them.

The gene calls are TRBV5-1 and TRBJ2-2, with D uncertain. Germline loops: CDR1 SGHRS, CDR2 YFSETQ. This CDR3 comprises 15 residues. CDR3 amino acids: CFYNAYPQVTGELFF. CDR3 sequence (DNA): TGCTTCTACAACGCGTATCCCCAGGTCACCGGGGAGCTGTTTTTT.

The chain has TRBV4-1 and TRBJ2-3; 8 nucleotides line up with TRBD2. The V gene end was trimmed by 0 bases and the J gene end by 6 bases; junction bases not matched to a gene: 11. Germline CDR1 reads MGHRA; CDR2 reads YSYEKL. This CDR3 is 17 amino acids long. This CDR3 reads CASSQERREETSDTQYF. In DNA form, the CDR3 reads TGCGCCAGCAGCCAAGAACGGCGGGAGGAAACATCGGATACGCAGTATTTT.

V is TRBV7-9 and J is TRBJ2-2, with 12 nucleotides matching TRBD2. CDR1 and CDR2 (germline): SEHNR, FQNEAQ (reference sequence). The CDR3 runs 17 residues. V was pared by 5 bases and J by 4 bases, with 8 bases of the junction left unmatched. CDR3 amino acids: CASSPGRLAGATGELFF. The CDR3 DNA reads TGTGCCAGCAGCCCCGGGCGACTAGCGGGAGCCACCGGGGAGCTGTTTTTT.

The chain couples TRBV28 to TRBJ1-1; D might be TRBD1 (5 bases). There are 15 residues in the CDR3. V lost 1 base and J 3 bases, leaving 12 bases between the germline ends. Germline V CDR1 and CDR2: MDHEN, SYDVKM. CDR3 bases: TGTGCCAGCAGTTTATTTGGGGCGGCGGACACTGAAGCTTTCTTT. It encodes CASSLFGAADTEAFF. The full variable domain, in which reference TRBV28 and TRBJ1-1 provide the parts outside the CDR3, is DVKVTQSSRYLVKRTGEKVFLECVQDMDHENMFWYRQDPGLGLRLIYFSYDVKMKEKGDIPEGYSVSREKKERFSLILESASTNQTSMYLCASSLFGAADTEAFFGQGTRLTVV.